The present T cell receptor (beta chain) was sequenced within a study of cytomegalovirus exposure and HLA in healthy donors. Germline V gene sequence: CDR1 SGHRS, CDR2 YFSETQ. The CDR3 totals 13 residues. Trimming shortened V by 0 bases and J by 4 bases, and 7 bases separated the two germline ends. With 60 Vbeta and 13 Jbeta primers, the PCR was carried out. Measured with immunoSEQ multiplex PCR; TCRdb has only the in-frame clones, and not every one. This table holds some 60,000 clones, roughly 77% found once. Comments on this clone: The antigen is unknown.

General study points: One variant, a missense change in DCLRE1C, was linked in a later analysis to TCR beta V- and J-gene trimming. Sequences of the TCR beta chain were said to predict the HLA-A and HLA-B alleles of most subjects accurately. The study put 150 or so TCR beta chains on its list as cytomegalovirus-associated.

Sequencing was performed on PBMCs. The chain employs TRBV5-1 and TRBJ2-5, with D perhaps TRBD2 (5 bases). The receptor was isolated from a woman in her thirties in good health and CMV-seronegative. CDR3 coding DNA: TGCGCCAGCAGCTTGGGTGGAGGAGAGACCCAGTACTTC. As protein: CASSLGGGETQYF.